This TCR beta chain stems from a study of OX40 agonist ivuxolimab in advanced cancers. In the study overall: Recorded diagnoses for dose-escalation patients were hepatocellular carcinoma, melanoma, renal cell or head and neck cancer.

Germline-derived CDR1 and CDR2 are GTSNPN and SVGIG (reference sequence). V lost 7 bases, J lost 7 bases, and 14 bases lay in between. This CDR3 has 13 amino acids. A remark on this clone: The antigen remains unidentified.

Findings and limits, study-wide: Both CD4+ and CD8+ T cell populations in blood had undergone clonal expansion by week 6 at 0.1 to 3.0 mg/kg. The study found that CD8+ T cells averaged more expanded clones than CD4+.

The table came from immunoSEQ multiplex PCR; TCRdb's copy has only in-frame clones and leaves some out. This table has over 70,000 clones, 80% to 90% appearing once. This clonotype originated in an adult with an advanced solid tumor such as melanoma, head and neck, liver or kidney cancer. This material consisted of CD4+ or CD8+ T cells sorted from blood, taken in a trial of the OX40 agonist ivuxolimab. The rearrangement links TRBV30 to TRBJ1-6, with D hard to call. For the CDR3, the DNA is TGTGCCTTTGGGGTGGCGGTCAATTCACCCCTCCACTTT. This codes for CAFGVAVNSPLHF.